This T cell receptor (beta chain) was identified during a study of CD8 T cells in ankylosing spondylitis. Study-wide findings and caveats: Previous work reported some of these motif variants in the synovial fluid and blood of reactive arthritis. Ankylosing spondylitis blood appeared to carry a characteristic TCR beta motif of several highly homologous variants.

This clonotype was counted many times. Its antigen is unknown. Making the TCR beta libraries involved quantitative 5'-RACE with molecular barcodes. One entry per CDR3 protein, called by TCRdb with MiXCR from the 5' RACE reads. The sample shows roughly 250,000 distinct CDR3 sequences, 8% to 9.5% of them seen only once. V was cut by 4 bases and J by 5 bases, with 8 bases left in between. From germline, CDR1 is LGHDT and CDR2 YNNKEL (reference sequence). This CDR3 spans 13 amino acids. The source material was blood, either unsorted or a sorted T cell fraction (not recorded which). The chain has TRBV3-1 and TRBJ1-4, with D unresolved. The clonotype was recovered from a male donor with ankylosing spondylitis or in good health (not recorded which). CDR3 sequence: CASSPEENEKLFF. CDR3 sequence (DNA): TGTGCCAGCAGCCCGGAGGAAAATGAAAAACTGTTTTTT.